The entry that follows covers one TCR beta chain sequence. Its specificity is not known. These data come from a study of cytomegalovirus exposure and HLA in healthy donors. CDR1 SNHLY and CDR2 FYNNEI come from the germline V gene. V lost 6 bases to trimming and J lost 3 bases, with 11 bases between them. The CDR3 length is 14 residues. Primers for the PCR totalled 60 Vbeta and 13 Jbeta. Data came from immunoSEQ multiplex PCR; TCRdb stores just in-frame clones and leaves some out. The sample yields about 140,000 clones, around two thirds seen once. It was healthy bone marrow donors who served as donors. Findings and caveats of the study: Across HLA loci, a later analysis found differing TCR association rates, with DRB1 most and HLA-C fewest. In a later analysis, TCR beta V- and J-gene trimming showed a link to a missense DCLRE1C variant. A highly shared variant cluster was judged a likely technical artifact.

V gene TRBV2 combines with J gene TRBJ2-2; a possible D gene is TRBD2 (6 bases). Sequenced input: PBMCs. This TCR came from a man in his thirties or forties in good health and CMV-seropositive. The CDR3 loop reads CASSGTPHTGELFF. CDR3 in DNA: TGTGCCAGCAGCGGGACTCCCCACACCGGGGAGCTGTTTTTT.